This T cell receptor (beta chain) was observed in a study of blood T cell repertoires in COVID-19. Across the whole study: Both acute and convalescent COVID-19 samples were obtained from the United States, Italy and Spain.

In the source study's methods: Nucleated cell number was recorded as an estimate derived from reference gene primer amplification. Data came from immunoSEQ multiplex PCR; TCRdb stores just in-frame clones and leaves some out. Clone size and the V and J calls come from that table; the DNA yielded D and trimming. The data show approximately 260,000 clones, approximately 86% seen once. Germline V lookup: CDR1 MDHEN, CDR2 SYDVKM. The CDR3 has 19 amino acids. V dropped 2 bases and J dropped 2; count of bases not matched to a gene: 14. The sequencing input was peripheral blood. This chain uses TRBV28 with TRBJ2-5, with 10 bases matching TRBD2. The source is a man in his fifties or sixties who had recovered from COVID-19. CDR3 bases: TGTGCCAGCAGTTTAACCCTCTCGGCTAGCGGGGGAGAGCAAGAGACCCAGTACTTC. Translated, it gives CASSLTLSASGGEQETQYF.